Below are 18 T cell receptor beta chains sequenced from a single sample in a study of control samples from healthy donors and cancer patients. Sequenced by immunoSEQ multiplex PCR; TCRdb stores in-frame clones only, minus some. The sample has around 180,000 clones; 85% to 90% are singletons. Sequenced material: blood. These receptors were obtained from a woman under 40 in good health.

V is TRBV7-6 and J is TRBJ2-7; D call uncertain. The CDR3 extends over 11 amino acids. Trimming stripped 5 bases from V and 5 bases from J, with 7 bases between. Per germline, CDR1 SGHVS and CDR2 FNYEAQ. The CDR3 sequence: CASSIADEQYF. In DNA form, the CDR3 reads TGTGCCAGCAGCATTGCGGACGAGCAGTACTTC.

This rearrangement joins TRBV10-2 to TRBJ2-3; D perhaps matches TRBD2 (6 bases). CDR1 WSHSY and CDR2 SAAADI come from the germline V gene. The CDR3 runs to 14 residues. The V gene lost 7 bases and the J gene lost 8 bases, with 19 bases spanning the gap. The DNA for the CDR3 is TGCGCCAGCATGGAGGGTAGGGCCAGTGTTACGCAGTATTTT. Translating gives CASMEGRASVTQYF.

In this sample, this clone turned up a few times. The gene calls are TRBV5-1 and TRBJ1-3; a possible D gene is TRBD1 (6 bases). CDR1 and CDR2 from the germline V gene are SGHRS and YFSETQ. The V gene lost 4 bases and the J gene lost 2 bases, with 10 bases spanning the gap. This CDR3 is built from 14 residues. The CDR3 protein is CASSQDRTGNTIYF. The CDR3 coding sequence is TGCGCCAGCAGCCAAGACAGGACTGGAAACACCATATATTTT.

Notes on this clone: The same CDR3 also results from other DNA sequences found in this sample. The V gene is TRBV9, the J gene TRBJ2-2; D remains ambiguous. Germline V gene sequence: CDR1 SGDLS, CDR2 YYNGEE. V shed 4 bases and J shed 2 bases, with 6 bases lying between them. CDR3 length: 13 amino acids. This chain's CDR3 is CASSPPNTGELFF. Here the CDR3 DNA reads TGTGCCAGCAGCCCCCCTAACACCGGGGAGCTGTTTTTT.

CDR3 bases: TGCGCCAGCAGCCAAGAGGGGGCAACTAATGAAAAACTGTTTTTT. Translated, it gives CASSQEGATNEKLFF. V and J are TRBV4-1 and TRBJ1-4; D may be TRBD1 (5 bases). Germline CDR1 MGHRA, CDR2 YSYEKL. This CDR3 spans 15 amino acids. Trimming removed 0 bases at V and 0 bases at J, with 5 bases between.

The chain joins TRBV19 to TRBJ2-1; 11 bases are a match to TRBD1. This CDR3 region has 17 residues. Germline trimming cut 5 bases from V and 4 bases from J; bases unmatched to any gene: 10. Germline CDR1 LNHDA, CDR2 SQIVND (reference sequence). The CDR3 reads CASSPRTGGFGYNEQFF. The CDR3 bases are TGTGCCAGTAGTCCCAGGACAGGGGGCTTTGGGTACAATGAGCAGTTCTTC. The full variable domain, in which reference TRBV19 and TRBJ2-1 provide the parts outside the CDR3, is DGGITQSPKYLFRKEGQNVTLSCEQNLNHDAMYWYRQDPGQGLRLIYYSQIVNDFQKGDIAEGYSVSREKKESFPLTVTSAQKNPTAFYLCASSPRTGGFGYNEQFFGPGTRLTVL.

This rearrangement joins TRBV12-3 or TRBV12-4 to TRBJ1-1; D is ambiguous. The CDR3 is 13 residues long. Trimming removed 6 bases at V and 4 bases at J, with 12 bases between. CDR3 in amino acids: CASSPSRGTEAFF. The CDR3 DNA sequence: TGTGCCAGCAGCCCCTCCCGGGGCACTGAAGCTTTCTTT.

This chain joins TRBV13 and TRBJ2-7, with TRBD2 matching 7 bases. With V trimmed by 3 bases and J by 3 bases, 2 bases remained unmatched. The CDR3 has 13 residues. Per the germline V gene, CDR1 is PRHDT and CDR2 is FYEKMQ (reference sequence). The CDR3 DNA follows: TGTGCCAGCAGCTTGGGCGGGAGCTACGAGCAGTACTTC. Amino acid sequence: CASSLGGSYEQYF. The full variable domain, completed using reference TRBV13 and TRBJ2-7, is AAGVIQSPRHLIKEKRETATLKCYPIPRHDTVYWYQQGPGQDPQFLISFYEKMQSDKGSIPDRFSAQQFSDYHSELNMSSLELGDSALYFCASSLGGSYEQYFGPGTRLTVT.

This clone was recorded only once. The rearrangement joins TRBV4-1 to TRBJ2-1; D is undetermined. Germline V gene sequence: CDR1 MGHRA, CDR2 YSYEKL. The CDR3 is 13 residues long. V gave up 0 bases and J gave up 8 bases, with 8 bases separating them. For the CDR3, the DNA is TGCGCCAGCAGCCAAGACTTCGGTTATGAGCAGTTCTTC. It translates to CASSQDFGYEQFF.

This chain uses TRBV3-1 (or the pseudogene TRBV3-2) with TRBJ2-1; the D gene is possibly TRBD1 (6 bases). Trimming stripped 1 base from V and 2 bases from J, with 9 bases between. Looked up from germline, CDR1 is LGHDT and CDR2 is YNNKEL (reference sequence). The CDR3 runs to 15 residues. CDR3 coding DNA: TGTGCCAGCAGCCAAGGTGGGGGCACCTACAATGAGCAGTTCTTC. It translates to CASSQGGGTYNEQFF.

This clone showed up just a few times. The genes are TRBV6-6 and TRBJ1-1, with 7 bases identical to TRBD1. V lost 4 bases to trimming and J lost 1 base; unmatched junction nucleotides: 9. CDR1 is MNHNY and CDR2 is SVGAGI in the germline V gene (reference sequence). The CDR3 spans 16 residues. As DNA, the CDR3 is TGTGCCAGCAGTTGGGGACAGCCCCCAGCGAACACTGAAGCTTTCTTT. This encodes CASSWGQPPANTEAFF.

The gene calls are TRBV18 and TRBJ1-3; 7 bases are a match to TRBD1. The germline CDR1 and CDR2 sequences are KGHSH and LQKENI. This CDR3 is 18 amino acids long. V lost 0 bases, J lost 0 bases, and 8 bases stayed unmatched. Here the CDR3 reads CASSPPMGQPSSGNTIYF. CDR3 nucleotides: TGTGCCAGCTCACCACCTATGGGACAGCCTTCCTCTGGAAACACCATATATTTT. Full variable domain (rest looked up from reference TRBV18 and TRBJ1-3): NAGVMQNPRHLVRRRGQEARLRCSPMKGHSHVYWYRQLPEEGLKFMVYLQKENIIDESGMPKERFSAEFPKEGPSILRIQQVVRGDSAAYFCASSPPMGQPSSGNTIYFGEGSWLTVV.

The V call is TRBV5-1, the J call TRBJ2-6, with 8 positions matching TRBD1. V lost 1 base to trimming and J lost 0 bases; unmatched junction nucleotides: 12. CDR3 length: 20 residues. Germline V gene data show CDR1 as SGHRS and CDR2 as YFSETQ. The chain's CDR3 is CASSLPRAGGAGSGANVLTF. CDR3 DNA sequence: TGCGCCAGCAGCTTGCCTAGGGCAGGGGGCGCCGGCTCTGGGGCCAACGTCCTGACTTTC.

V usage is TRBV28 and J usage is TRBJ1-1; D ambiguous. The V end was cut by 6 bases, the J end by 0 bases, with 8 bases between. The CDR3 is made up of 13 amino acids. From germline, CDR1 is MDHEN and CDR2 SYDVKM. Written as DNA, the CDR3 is TGTGCCAGCAGCCGGGAGTTGAACACTGAAGCTTTCTTT. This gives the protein CASSRELNTEAFF.

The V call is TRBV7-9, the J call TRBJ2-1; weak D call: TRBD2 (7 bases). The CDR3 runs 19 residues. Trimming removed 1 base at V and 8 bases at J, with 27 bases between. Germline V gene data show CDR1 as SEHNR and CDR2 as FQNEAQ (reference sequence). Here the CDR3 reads CASSLVIPPRGGVLDEQFF. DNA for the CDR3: TGTGCCAGCAGCTTAGTTATCCCCCCAAGGGGGGGCGTTTTGGATGAGCAGTTCTTC. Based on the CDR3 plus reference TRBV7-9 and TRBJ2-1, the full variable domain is DTGVSQNPRHKITKRGQNVTFRCDPISEHNRLYWYRQTLGQGPEFLTYFQNEAQLEKSRLLSDRFSAERPKGSFSTLEIQRTEQGDSAMYLCASSLVIPPRGGVLDEQFFGPGTRLTVL.

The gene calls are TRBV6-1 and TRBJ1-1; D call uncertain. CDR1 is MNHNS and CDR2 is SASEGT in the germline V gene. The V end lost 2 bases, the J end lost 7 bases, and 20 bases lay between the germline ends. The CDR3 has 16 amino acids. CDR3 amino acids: CASSEQSFAPYDEAFF. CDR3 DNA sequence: TGTGCCAGCAGTGAACAAAGTTTCGCCCCGTATGATGAAGCTTTCTTT.

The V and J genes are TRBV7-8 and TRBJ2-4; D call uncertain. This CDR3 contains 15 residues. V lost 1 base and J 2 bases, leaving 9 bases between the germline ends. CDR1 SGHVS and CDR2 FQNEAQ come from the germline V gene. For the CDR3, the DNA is TGTGCCAGCAGCTTAGTGGGGAACTCCAAAAACATTCAGTACTTC. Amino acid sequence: CASSLVGNSKNIQYF.

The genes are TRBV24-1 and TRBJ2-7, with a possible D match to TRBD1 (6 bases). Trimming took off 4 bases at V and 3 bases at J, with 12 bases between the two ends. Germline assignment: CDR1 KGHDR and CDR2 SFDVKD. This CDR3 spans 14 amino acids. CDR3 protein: CATSDGTFNYEQYF. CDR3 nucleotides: TGTGCCACCAGTGACGGGACATTCAACTACGAGCAGTACTTC.